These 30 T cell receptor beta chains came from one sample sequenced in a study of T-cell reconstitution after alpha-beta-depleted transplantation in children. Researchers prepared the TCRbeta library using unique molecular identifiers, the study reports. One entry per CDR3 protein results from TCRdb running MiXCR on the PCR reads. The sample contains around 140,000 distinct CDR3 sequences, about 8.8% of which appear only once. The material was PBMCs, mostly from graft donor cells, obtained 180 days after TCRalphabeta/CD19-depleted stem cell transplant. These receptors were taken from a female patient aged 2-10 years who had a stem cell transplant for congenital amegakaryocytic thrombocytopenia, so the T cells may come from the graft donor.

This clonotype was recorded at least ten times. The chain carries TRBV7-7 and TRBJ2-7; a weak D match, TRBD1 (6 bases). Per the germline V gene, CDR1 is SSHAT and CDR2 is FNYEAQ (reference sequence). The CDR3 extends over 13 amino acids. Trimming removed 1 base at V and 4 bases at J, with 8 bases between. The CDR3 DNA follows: TGTGCCAGCAGCTTAGGAGGGGGATACGAGCAGTACTTC. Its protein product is CASSLGGGYEQYF. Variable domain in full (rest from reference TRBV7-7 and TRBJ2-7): GAGVSQSPRYKVTKRGQDVTLRCDPISSHATLYWYQQALGQGPEFLTYFNYEAQPDKSGLPSDRFSAERPEGSISTLTIQRTEQRDSAMYRCASSLGGGYEQYFGPGTRLTVT.

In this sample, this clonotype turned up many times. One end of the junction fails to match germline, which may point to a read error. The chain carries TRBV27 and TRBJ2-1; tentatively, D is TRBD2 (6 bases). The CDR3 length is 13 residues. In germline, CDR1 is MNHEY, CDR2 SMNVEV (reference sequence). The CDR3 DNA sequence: TGTGCCAGCAGTTTATCGGTCGGGGGAGGCTGGGTCTTC. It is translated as CASSLSVGGGWVF.

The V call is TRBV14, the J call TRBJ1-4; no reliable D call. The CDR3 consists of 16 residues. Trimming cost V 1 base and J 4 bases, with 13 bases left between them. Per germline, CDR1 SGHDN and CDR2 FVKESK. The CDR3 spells CASSQVWVPDNEKLFF. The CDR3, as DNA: TGTGCCAGCAGCCAAGTATGGGTCCCGGATAATGAAAAACTGTTTTTT.

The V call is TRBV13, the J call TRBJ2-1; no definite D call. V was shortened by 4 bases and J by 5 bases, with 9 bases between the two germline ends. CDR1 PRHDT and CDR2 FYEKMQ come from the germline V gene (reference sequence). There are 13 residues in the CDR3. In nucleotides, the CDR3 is TGTGCCAGCAGCTCCACCGCCAACAATGAGCAGTTCTTC. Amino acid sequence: CASSSTANNEQFF.

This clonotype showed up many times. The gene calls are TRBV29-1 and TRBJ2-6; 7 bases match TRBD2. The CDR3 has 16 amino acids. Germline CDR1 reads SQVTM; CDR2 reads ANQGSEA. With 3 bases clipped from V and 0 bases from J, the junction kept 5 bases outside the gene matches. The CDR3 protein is CSVDAGEISGANVLTF. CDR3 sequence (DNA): TGCAGCGTTGATGCGGGGGAGATCTCTGGGGCCAACGTCCTGACTTTC.

The CDR3 nucleotides are TGTGCCAGCAGTTTGGGCAGCTACTCTGGGGCCAACGTCCTGACTTTC. Residues: CASSLGSYSGANVLTF. The chain links TRBV12-3 or TRBV12-4 to TRBJ2-6, with D hard to call. The CDR3 is made up of 16 amino acids. The V and J ends lost 3 bases and 0 bases respectively, with 9 bases between them.

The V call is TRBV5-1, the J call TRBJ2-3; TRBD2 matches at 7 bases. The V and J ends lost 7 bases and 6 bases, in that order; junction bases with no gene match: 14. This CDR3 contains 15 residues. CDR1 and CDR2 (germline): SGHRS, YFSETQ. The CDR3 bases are TGCGCCAGCGGCTCGAGGGGAGGGGAAAGGGATACGCAGTATTTT. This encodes CASGSRGGERDTQYF.

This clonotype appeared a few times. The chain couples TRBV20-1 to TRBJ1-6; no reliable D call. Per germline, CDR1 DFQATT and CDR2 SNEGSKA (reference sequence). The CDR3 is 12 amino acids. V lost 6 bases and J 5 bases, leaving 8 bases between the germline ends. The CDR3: CSAEFNNSPLHF. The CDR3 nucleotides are TGCAGTGCCGAATTCAATAATTCACCCCTCCACTTT.

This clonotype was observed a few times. The CDR3 DNA follows: TGCGCCAGCAGCTTGGCAGACTCTGGAAACACCATATATTTT. It translates to CASSLADSGNTIYF. This rearrangement joins TRBV5-1 to TRBJ1-3; D gene unclear. V lost 0 bases to trimming and J lost 0 bases, with 4 bases between them. Germline-derived CDR1 and CDR2 are SGHRS and YFSETQ. The CDR3 consists of 14 residues.

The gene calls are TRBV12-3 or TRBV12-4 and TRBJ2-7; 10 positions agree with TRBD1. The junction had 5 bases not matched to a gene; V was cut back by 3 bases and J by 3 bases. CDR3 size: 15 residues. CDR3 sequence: CASSFSGQGLYEQYF. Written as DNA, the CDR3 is TGTGCCAGCAGTTTTTCGGGACAGGGGCTCTACGAGCAGTACTTC.

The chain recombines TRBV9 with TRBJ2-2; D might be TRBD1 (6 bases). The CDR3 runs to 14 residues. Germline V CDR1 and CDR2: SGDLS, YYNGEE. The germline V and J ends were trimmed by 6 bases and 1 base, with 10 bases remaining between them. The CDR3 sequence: CASTWGQNTGELFF. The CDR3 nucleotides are TGTGCCAGCACTTGGGGACAGAACACCGGGGAGCTGTTTTTT.

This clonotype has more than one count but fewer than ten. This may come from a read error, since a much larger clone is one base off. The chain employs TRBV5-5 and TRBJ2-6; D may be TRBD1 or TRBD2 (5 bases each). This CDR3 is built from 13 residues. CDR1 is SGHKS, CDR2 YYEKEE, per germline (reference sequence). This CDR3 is CASSLVGANGLTF. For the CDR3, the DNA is TGTGCCAGCAGCTTGGTCGGGGCCAACGGCCTGACTTTC.

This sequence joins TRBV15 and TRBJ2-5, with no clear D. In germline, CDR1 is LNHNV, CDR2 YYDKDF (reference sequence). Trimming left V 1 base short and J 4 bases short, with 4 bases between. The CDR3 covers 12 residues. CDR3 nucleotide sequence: TGTGCCACCAGCAGAGGAGGAGAGACCCAGTACTTC. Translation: CATSRGGETQYF.

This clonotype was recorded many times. The CDR3 sequence: CASKQGTSGVYNEQFF. The CDR3 nucleotides are TGCGCCAGCAAACAAGGGACTAGCGGAGTTTACAATGAGCAGTTCTTC. V gene TRBV10-2 combines with J gene TRBJ2-1; 11 bases are a match to TRBD2. With V trimmed by 7 bases and J by 4 bases, 9 bases remained unmatched. This CDR3 is built from 16 residues. From germline, CDR1 is WSHSY and CDR2 SAAADI.

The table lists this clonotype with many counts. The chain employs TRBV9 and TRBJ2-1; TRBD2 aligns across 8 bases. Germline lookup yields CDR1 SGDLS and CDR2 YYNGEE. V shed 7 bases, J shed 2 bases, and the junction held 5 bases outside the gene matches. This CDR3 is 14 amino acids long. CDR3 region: CASHRGLAYNEQFF. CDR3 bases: TGTGCCAGCCACCGGGGACTAGCCTACAATGAGCAGTTCTTC.

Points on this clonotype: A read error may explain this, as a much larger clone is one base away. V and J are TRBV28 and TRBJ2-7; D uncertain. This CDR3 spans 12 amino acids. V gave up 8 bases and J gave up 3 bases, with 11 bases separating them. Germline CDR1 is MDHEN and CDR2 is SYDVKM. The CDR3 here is CASGRPVYEQYF. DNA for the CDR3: TGTGCCAGCGGCCGCCCGGTCTACGAGCAGTACTTC.

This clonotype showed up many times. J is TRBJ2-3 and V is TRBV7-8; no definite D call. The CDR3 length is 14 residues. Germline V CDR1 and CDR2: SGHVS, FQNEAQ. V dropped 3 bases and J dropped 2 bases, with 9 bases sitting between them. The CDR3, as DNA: TGTGCCAGCAGCTTGACTCCACCCACAGATACGCAGTATTTT. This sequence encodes CASSLTPPTDTQYF.

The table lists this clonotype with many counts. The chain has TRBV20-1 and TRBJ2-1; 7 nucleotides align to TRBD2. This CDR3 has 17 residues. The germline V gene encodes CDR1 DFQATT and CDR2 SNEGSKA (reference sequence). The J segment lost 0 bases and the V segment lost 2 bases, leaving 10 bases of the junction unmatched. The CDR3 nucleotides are TGCAGTGCTAGACCCCTGGGGGGGAAAAGCTCCTACAATGAGCAGTTCTTC. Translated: CSARPLGGKSSYNEQFF.

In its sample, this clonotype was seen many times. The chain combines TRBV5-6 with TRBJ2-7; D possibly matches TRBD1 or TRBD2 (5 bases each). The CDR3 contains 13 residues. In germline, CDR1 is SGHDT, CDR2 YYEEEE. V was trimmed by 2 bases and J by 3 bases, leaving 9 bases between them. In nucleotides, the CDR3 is TGTGCCAGCAGCTTCCGGGGCGGCTACGAGCAGTACTTC. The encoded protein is CASSFRGGYEQYF. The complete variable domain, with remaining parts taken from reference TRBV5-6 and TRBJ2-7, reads DAGVTQSPTHLIKTRGQQVTLRCSPKSGHDTVSWYQQALGQGPQFIFQYYEEEERQRGNFPDRFSGHQFPNYSSELNVNALLLGDSALYLCASSFRGGYEQYFGPGTRLTVT.

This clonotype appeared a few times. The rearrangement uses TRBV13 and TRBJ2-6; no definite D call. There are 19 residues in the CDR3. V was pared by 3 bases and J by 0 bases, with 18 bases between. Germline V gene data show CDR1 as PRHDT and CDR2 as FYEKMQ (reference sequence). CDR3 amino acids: CASSFLFAAPSSGANVLTF. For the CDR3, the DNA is TGTGCCAGCAGCTTTCTTTTCGCAGCTCCAAGCTCTGGGGCCAACGTCCTGACTTTC.

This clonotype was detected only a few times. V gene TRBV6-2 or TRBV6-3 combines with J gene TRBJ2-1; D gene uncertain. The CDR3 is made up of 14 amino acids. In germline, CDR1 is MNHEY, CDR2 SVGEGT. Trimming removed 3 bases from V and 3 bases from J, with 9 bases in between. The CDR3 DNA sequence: TGTGCCAGCAGTTATAGGCTATTCTACAATGAGCAGTTCTTC. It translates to CASSYRLFYNEQFF.

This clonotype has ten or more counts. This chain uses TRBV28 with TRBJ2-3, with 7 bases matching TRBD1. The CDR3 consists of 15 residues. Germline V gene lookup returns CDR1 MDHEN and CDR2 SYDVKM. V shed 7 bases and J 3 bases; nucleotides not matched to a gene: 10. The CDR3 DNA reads TGTGCCAGCACCCTCTTGGGACAGAGGACAGATACGCAGTATTTT. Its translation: CASTLLGQRTDTQYF.

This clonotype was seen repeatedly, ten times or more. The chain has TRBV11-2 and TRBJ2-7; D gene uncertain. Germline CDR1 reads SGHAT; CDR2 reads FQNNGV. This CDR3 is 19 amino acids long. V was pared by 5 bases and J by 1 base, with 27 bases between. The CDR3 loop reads CASSTPGADPYIPSYEQYF. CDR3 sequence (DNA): TGTGCCAGCAGCACCCCAGGAGCCGACCCTTATATTCCTTCCTACGAGCAGTACTTC.

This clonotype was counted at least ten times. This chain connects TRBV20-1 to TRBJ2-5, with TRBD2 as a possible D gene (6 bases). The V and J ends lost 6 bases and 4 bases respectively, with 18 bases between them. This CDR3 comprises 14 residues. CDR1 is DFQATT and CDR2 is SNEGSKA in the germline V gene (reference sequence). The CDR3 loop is CSANHYWGGETQYF. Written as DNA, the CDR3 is TGCAGTGCCAACCATTACTGGGGAGGAGAGACCCAGTACTTC.

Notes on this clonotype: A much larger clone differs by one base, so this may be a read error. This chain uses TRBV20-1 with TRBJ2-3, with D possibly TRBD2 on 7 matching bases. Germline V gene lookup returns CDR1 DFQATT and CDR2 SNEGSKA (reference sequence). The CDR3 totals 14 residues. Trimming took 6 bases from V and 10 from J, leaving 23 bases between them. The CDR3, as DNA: TGCAGTGCCGTGAGGGGGGGTGGGGCGGATGCGCAGTATTTT. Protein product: CSAVRGGGADAQYF.

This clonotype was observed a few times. The CDR3 DNA reads TGTGCCAGCAGCTTCTGGCTAGCGGGGGGGAGCTCCTACAATGAGCAGTTCTTC. This gives the protein CASSFWLAGGSSYNEQFF. The chain uses TRBV11-2 and TRBJ2-1; 12 bases agree with TRBD2. With 3 bases clipped from V and 0 bases from J, the junction kept 6 bases outside the gene matches. Germline V gene data show CDR1 as SGHAT and CDR2 as FQNNGV. The CDR3 has 18 amino acids.

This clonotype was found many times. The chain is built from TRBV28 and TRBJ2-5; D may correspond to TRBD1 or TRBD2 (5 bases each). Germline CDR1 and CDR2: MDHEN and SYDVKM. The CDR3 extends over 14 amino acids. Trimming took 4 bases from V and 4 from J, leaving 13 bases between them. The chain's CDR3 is CASSSPGRLETQYF. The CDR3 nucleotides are TGTGCCAGCAGTTCACCGGGACGCCTAGAGACCCAGTACTTC.

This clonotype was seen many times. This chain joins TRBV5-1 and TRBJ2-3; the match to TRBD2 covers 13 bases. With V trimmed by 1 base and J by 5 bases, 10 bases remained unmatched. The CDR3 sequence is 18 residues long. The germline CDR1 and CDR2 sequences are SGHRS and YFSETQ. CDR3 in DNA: TGCGCCAGCAGCTTGTCGCGGACTAGCGGGAGAGGGAGAGATACGCAGTATTTT. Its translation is CASSLSRTSGRGRDTQYF.

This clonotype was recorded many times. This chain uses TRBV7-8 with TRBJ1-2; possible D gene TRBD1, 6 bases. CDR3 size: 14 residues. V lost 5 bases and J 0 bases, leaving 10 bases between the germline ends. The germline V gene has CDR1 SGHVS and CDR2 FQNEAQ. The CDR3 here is CASSPRTANYGYTF. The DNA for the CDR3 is TGTGCCAGCAGCCCCCGGACAGCTAACTATGGCTACACCTTC.

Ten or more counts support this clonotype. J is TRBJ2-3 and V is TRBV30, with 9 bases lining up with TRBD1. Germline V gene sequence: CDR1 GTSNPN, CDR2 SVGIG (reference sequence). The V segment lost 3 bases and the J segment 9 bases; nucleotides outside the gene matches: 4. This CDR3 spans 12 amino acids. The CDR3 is CAWRPGQGTQYF. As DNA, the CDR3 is TGTGCCTGGAGACCGGGACAGGGCACGCAGTATTTT.